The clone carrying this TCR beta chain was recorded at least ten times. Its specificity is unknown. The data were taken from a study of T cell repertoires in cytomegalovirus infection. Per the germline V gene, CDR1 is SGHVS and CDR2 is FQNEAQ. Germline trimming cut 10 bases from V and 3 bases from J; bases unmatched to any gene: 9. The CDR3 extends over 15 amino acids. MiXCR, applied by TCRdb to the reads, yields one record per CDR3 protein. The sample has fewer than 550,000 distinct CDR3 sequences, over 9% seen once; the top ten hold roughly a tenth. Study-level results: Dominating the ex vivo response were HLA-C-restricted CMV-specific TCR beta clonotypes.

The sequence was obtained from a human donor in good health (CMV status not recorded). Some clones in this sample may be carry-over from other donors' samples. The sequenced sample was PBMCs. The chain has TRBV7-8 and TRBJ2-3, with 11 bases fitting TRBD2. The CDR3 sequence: CANRNLAGGTDTQYF. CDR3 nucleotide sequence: TGTGCCAACAGGAATCTAGCGGGGGGAACAGATACGCAGTATTTT.